The TCR beta chain under discussion was sequenced for a study of cytomegalovirus exposure and HLA in healthy donors. Use of 60 Vbeta and 13 Jbeta primers characterized the PCR. Assay: immunoSEQ multiplex PCR; the TCRdb copy retains only in-frame clones and omits some. The data contain some 140,000 clones, 60% to 80% of them singletons. This clone has just one count. What it recognizes is unknown. V was pared by 6 bases and J by 7 bases, with 7 bases of the junction left unmatched. The CDR3 has 14 residues. Germline lookup yields CDR1 SEHNR and CDR2 FQNEAQ (reference sequence). Broader study findings: The authors confirmed in vitro that a few CMV-associated chains were specific for CMV antigens.

The sequence was obtained from a man younger than 40 in good health and CMV-seropositive. What was sequenced was PBMCs. J is TRBJ1-2 and V is TRBV7-9; 11 bases are shared with TRBD1. In DNA form, the CDR3 reads TGTGCCAGCAGGTCCACCGGGACAGGGGGTGGCTACACCTTC. Translated: CASRSTGTGGGYTF.